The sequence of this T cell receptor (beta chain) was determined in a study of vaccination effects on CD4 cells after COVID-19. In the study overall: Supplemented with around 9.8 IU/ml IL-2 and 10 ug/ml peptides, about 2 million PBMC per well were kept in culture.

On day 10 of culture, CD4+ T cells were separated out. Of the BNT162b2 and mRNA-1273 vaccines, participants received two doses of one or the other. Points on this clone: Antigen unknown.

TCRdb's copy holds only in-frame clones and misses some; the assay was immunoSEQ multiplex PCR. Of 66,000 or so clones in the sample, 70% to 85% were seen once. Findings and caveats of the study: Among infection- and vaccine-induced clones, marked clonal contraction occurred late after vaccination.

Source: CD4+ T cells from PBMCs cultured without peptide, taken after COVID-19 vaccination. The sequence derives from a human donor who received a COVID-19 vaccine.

The CDR3 here is CASSPPAGGRETQYF. The CDR3 coding sequence is TGTGCCAGCTCACCACCGGCGGGGGGCAGGGAGACCCAGTACTTC. The chain couples TRBV18 to TRBJ2-5, with 8 bases fitting TRBD2. From germline, CDR1 is KGHSH and CDR2 LQKENI. The CDR3 consists of 15 residues. V was pared by 0 bases and J by 5 bases, with 5 bases of the junction left unmatched. The full variable domain, completed using reference TRBV18 and TRBJ2-5, is NAGVMQNPRHLVRRRGQEARLRCSPMKGHSHVYWYRQLPEEGLKFMVYLQKENIIDESGMPKERFSAEFPKEGPSILRIQQVVRGDSAAYFCASSPPAGGRETQYFGPGTRLLVL.